This T cell receptor beta chain was sequenced for a study of monozygotic twins with inflammatory bowel disease (dated by TCRdb to about 2019). Looking at the study overall: In total, about 28 monozygotic twin pairs made up the full study: 19 Danish pairs, all IBD-discordant, plus nine German pairs, of which four were IBD-concordant and five were IBD-discordant. Disease-associated traits were sought mainly through comparisons between IBD patients and their genetically identical healthy co-twins within discordant pairs. Each individual had, on average, about 151 000 unique TCRalpha sequences and 181 000 unique TCRbeta sequences available for analysis.

In regard to this clonotype: Its cognate antigen has yet to be identified.

Here is what the overall study found, with its caveats: TCRbeta repertoire diversity, by inverse Simpson index, was decreased in IBD patients compared with their healthy co-twins. Fewer clonotypes were shared with other individuals by IBD patients than by healthy twins, most markedly in patients showing signs of disease activity. Different T cell subtypes could not be distinguished in the analysis. The results gave no support for a single strong signal or clonotype linked to IBD. Because patients received different immunosuppressive treatments, the repertoires may have picked up extra background noise and variability between individuals. Repertoire similarity did not differ between concordant and discordant twins, possibly due to limited statistical power.

The protocol used for the library was 5' RACE. For each TCR library, roughly 3,600 ng of total RNA was used. For each sample, cDNA synthesis with SMARTScribe reverse transcriptase was split into eight separate reactions. During cDNA synthesis, template switching was used to introduce unique molecular identifiers that contained a 6-nucleotide sample barcode. TCRalpha and TCRbeta cDNA was amplified by two nested PCRs of 16 and 9 cycles, with bead purification after each PCR. Before amplification, the cDNA was treated with uracil DNA-glycosylase and purified using the QIAquick PCR purification kit. The second PCR added Illumina TruSeq-compatible adapters along with sample-specific barcodes. TapeStation and Qubit were used to check library quality and concentration, and roughly 5.5 ng of each library was pooled. The pooled libraries were sequenced with 2 x 100 bp reads and custom sequencing primers on an Illumina HiSeq2500 single-index Rapid Run. In the paper's pipeline: UMI-based consensus assembly with MiGEC version 1.2.6 was used to correct PCR and sequencing errors. MiXCR version 2.1.1 was used for V(D)J alignment, clonotype assembly and CDR3 extraction. To normalise gene usage, clonotype sharing and MAIT/NKT TCR abundance, the analysis used the top 1000, 10 000 and 20 000 clonotypes per sample. After downsampling to 27 000 UMIs, diversity was calculated as the inverse Simpson index using the vegan R package. Paired Mann-Whitney U tests were applied to discordant twin pairs, with Benjamini-Hochberg correction for multiple testing. Following TCRdb reprocessing, every CDR3 protein sequence forms one entry, and DNA is not provided. The V and J calls shown here were made by TCRdb, not taken from the authors' results. The table held for this sample gives some 450,000 distinct CDR3 sequences. The ten largest account for 2% to 3% of the sample.

From each donor, an approximately 2.4 ml peripheral blood sample was collected into PAXgene tubes and kept at -80 degrees C. Total RNA was isolated from whole blood with the PAXgene blood miRNA kit on an automated QIAcube, without T cell sorting. Peripheral blood from monozygotic twin pairs who were concordant or discordant for inflammatory bowel disease underwent deep TCRalpha and TCRbeta repertoire profiling using unique molecular barcoding. For every twin pair, smoking habits were documented, and each individual was categorised as a current, former or never smoker. This clonotype was obtained from a human donor with ulcerative colitis or Crohn's disease, or a healthy co-twin of an affected twin (not recorded which). The sequenced material came from blood.

The CDR3 protein sequence reads: CATSMGQSGYTF. The chain uses TRBV24-1 and TRBJ1-2; the TCRdb call, TRBD1, lacks DNA for checking. CDR1 KGHDR and CDR2 SFDVKD were looked up in the germline V gene. Spanning cysteine to phenylalanine, the CDR3 consists of 12 amino acids. The DNA sequence is not available.